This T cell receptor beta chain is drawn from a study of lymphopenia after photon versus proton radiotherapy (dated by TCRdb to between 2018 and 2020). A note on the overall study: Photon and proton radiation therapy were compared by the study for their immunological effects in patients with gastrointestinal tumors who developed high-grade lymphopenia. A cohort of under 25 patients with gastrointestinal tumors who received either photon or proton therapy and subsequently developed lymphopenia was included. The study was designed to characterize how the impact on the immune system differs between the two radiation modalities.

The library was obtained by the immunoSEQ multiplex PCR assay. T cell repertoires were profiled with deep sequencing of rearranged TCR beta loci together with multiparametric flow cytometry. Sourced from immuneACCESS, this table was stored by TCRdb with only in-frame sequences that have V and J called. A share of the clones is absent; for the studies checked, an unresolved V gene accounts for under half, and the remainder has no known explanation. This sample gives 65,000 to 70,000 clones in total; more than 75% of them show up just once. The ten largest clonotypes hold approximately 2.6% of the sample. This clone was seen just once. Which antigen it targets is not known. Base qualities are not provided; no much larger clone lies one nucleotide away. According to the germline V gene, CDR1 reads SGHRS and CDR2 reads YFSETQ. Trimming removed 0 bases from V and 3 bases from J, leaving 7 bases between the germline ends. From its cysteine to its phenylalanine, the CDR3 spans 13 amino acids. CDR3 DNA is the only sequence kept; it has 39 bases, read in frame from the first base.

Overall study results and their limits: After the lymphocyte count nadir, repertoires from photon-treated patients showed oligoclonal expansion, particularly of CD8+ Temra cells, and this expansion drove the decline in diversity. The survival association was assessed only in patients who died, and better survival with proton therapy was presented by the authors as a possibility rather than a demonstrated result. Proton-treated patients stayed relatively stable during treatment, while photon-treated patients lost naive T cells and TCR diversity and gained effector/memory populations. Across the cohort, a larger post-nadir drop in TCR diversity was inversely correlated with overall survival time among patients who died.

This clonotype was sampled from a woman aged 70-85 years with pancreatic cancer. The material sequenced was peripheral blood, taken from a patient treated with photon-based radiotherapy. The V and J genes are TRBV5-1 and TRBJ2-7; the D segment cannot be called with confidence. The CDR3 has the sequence CASSLGLLYEQYF. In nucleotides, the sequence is TGCGCCAGCAGCTTGGGACTCCTCTACGAGCAGTACTTC.